These 2 T cell receptor beta chains share one sample of origin, sequenced in a study of T-cell reconstitution after alpha-beta-depleted transplantation in children. Preparation of the TCRbeta library was carried out with unique molecular identifiers. TCRdb reprocessed the PCR reads with MiXCR, giving one entry per CDR3 protein. The profile covers roughly 300,000 distinct CDR3 sequences, with approximately 9.8% appearing a single time and about a tenth taken by the ten largest. The sequenced sample was PBMCs from the stem cell graft donor, obtained from the stem cell graft. These receptors were taken from a human donor who donated a stem cell graft to a child with SCID.

The table lists this clonotype with a few counts. The genes are TRBV7-9 and TRBJ1-5, with D perhaps TRBD1 (6 bases). Deletions cut 6 bases from V and 7 bases from J, with 16 bases between. Germline CDR1 reads SEHNR; CDR2 reads FQNEAQ (reference sequence). The CDR3 totals 14 residues. CDR3 sequence: CASSPRGLDQPQHF. For the CDR3, the DNA is TGTGCCAGCAGTCCACGGGGGCTAGACCAGCCCCAGCATTTT.

The J gene is TRBJ1-1, the V gene TRBV9; 9 nucleotides match TRBD1. The germline gives CDR1 SGDLS, CDR2 YYNGEE. The V gene end was trimmed by 0 bases and the J gene end by 1 base; junction bases not matched to a gene: 4. This CDR3 contains 16 residues. The CDR3 protein is CASSVVTGGTNTEAFF. The CDR3 bases are TGTGCCAGCAGCGTAGTAACAGGGGGCACGAACACTGAAGCTTTCTTT. The whole variable domain, remainder taken from reference TRBV9 and TRBJ1-1, is DSGVTQTPKHLITATGQRVTLRCSPRSGDLSVYWYQQSLDQGLQFLIQYYNGEERAKGNILERFSAQQFPDLHSELNLSSLELGDSALYFCASSVVTGGTNTEAFFGQGTRLTVV.